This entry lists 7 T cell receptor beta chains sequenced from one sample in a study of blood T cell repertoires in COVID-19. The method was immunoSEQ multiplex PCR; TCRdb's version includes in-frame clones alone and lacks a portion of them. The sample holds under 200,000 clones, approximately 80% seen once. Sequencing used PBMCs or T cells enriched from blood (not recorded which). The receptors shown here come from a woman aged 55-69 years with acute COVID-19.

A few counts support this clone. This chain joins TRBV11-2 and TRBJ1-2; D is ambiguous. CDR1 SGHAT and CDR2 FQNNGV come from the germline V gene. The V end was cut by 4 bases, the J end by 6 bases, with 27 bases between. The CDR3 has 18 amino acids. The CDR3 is CASSSTSPRRDTEDGYTF. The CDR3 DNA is TGTGCCAGCAGCTCGACATCCCCCCGCCGAGACACCGAAGATGGCTACACCTTC.

The CDR3: CASSLTRQAAFF. DNA of the CDR3: TGTGCCAGCAGTCTCACTCGACAGGCGGCTTTCTTT. The chain joins TRBV28 to TRBJ1-1, with D perhaps TRBD1 (6 bases). The CDR3 spans 12 residues. Germline V gene data show CDR1 as MDHEN and CDR2 as SYDVKM. Trimming took 5 bases from V and 11 from J, leaving 15 bases between them.

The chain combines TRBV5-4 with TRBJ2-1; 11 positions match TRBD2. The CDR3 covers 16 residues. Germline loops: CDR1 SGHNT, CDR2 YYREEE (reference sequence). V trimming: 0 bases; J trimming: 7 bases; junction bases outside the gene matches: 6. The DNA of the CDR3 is TGTGCCAGCAGCTTGGGACTAGCGGGACTCGGAAATGAGCAGTTCTTC. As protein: CASSLGLAGLGNEQFF. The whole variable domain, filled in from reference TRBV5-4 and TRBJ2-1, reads ETGVTQSPTHLIKTRGQQVTLRCSSQSGHNTVSWYQQALGQGPQFIFQYYREEENGRGNFPPRFSGLQFPNYSSELNVNALELDDSALYLCASSLGLAGLGNEQFFGPGTRLTVL.

This chain's CDR3 is CASSEALAATFF. The CDR3, as DNA: TGCGCCAGCAGTGAGGCTTTGGCCGCCACGTTCTTC. V usage is TRBV10-2 and J usage is TRBJ2-1; D not certain. This CDR3 has 12 residues. V was clipped by 2 bases and J by 15 bases, with 14 bases between them. Germline CDR1 WSHSY, CDR2 SAAADI.

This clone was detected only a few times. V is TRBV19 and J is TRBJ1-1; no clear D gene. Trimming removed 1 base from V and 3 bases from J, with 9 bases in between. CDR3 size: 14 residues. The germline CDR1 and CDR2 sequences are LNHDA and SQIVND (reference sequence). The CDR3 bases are TGTGCCAGTAGTATAGGAGACAAGCACACTGAAGCTTTCTTT. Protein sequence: CASSIGDKHTEAFF.

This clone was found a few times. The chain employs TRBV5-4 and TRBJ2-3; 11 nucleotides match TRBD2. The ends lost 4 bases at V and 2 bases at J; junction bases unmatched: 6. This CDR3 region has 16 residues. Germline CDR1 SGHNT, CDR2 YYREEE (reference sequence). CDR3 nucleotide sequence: TGTGCCAGCAGCCTGACTAGCGGGACTTACACAGATACGCAGTATTTT. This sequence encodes CASSLTSGTYTDTQYF. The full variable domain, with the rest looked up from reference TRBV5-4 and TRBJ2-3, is ETGVTQSPTHLIKTRGQQVTLRCSSQSGHNTVSWYQQALGQGPQFIFQYYREEENGRGNFPPRFSGLQFPNYSSELNVNALELDDSALYLCASSLTSGTYTDTQYFGPGTRLTVL.

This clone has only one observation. CDR3 region: CASSRDMNTEAFF. The CDR3 nucleotides are TGTGCCAGCAGTCGGGACATGAACACTGAAGCTTTCTTT. The chain has TRBV7-2 and TRBJ1-1; tentatively, D is TRBD1 (6 bases). This CDR3 is 13 amino acids long. Trimming took off 6 bases at V and 0 bases at J, with 8 bases between the two ends. CDR1 and CDR2 from the germline V gene are SGHTA and FQGNSA.